The clone carrying this T cell receptor beta chain came up once. The CDR3 length is 15 residues. The V and J ends lost 6 bases and 5 bases, in that order; junction bases with no gene match: 10. Germline V gene sequence: CDR1 SGHRS, CDR2 YFSETQ. Per the authors' pipeline: By means of reference gene primer amplification, nucleated cell counts were estimated. The table came from immunoSEQ multiplex PCR; TCRdb's copy has only in-frame clones and leaves some out. V, J and clone size are taken as reported in that table, and D and trimming were inferred from the DNA itself. This table has about 260,000 clones, 70% to 90% appearing once. The sample is drawn from a study of blood T cell repertoires in COVID-19. Study information: The study drew acute and convalescent COVID-19 samples from the United States, Italy and Spain. Sample material is recorded as cDNA or gDNA derived from T cells, B-cell-depleted T cells, or PBMCs.

The rearrangement joins TRBV5-1 to TRBJ2-3; 9 bases line up with TRBD2. The TCR originated in a man aged 30-40 years with active or convalescent COVID-19. The sequenced sample was peripheral blood. The CDR3 sequence: CASKFSGGVLDTQYF. The CDR3, as DNA: TGCGCCAGCAAGTTTAGCGGGGGAGTGTTAGATACGCAGTATTTT.